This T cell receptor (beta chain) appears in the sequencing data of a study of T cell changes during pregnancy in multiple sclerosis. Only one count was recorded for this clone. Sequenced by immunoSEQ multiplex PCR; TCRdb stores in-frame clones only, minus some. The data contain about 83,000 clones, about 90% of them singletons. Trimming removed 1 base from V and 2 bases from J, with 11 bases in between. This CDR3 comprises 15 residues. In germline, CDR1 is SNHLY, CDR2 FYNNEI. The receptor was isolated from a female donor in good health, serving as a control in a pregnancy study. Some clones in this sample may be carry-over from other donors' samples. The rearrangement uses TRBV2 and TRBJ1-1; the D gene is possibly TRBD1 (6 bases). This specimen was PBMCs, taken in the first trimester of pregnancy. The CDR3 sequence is CASSEGGGFNTEAFF. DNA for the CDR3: TGTGCCAGCAGTGAAGGAGGGGGTTTTAACACTGAAGCTTTCTTT.